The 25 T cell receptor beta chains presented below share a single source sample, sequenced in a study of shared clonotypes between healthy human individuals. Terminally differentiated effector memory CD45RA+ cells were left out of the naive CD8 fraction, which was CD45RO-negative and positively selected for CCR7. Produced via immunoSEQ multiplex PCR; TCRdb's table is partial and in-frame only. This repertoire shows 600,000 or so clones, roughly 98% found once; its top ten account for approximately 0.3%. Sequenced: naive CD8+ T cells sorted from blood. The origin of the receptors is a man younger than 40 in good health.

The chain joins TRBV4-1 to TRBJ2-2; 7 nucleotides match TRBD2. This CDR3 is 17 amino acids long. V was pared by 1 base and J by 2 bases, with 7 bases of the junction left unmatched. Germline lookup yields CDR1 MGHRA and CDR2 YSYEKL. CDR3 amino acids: CASSQGWAGVNTGELFF. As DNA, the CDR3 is TGCGCCAGCAGCCAAGGATGGGCGGGAGTAAACACCGGGGAGCTGTTTTTT.

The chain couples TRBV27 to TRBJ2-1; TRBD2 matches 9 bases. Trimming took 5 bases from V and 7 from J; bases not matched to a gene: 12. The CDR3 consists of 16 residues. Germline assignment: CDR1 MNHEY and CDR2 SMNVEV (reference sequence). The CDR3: CASSDPGLAYGNEQFF. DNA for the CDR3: TGTGCCAGCAGTGACCCCGGACTAGCGTATGGAAATGAGCAGTTCTTC.

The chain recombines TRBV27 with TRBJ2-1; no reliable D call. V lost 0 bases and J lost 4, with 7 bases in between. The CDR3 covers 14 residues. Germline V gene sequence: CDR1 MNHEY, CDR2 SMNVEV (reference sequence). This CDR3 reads CASSLSFTYNEQFF. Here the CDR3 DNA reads TGTGCCAGCAGTTTATCGTTTACGTACAATGAGCAGTTCTTC.

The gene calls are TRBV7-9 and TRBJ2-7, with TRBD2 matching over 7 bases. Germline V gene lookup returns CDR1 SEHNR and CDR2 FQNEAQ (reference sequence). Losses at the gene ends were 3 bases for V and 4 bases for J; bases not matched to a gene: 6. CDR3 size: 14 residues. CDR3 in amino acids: CASSLRESEYEQYF. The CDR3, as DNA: TGTGCCAGCAGCTTGCGGGAGAGTGAGTACGAGCAGTACTTC.

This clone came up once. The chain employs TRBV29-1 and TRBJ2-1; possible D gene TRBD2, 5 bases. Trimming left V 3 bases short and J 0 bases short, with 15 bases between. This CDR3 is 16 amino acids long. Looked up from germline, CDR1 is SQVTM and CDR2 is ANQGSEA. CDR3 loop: CSVEAMGATSYNEQFF. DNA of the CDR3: TGCAGCGTTGAGGCTATGGGAGCGACCTCCTACAATGAGCAGTTCTTC.

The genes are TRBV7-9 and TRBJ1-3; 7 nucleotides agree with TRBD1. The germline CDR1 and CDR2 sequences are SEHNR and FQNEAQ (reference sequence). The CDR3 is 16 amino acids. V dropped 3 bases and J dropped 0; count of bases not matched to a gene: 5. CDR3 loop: CASSFVTGSSGNTIYF. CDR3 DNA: TGTGCCAGCAGCTTCGTGACAGGGTCCTCTGGAAACACCATATATTTT. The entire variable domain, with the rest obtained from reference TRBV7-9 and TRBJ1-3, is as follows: DTGVSQNPRHKITKRGQNVTFRCDPISEHNRLYWYRQTLGQGPEFLTYFQNEAQLEKSRLLSDRFSAERPKGSFSTLEIQRTEQGDSAMYLCASSFVTGSSGNTIYFGEGSWLTVV.

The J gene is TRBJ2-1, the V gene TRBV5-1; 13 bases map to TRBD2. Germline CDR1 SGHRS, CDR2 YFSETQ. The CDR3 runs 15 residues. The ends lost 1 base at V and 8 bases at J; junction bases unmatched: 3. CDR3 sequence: CASSLQGLAGYEQFF. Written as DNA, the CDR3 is TGCGCCAGCAGCTTGCAGGGACTAGCGGGATATGAGCAGTTCTTC. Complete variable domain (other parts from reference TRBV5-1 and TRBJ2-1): KAGVTQTPRYLIKTRGQQVTLSCSPISGHRSVSWYQQTPGQGLQFLFEYFSETQRNKGNFPGRFSGRQFSNSRSEMNVSTLELGDSALYLCASSLQGLAGYEQFFGPGTRLTVL.

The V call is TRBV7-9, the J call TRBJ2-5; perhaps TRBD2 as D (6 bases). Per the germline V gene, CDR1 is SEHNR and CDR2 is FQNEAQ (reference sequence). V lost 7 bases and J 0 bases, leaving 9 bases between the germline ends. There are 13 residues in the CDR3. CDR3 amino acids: CASTWDYQETQYF. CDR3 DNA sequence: TGTGCCAGCACCTGGGACTACCAAGAGACCCAGTACTTC. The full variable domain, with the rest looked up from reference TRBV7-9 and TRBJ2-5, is DTGVSQNPRHKITKRGQNVTFRCDPISEHNRLYWYRQTLGQGPEFLTYFQNEAQLEKSRLLSDRFSAERPKGSFSTLEIQRTEQGDSAMYLCASTWDYQETQYFGPGTRLLVL.

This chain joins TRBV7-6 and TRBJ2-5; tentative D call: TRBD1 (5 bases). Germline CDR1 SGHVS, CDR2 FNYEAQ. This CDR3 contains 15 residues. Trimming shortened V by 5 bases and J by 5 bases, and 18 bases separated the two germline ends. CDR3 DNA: TGTGCCAGCAGCACCGACAGCGCCGGCTGGGAGACCCAGTACTTC. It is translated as CASSTDSAGWETQYF.

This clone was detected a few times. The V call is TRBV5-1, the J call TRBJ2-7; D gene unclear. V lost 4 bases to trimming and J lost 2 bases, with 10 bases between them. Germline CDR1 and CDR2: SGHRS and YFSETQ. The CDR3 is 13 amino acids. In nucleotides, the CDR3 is TGCGCCAGCAGCCTAGAACAAGCCTACGAGCAGTACTTC. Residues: CASSLEQAYEQYF. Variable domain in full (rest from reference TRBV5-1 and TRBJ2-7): KAGVTQTPRYLIKTRGQQVTLSCSPISGHRSVSWYQQTPGQGLQFLFEYFSETQRNKGNFPGRFSGRQFSNSRSEMNVSTLELGDSALYLCASSLEQAYEQYFGPGTRLTVT.

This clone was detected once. CDR3 in amino acids: CASSELGNQNTEAFF. The CDR3 bases are TGTGCCAGCAGTGAGCTCGGAAACCAGAACACTGAAGCTTTCTTT. The chain links TRBV2 to TRBJ1-1; no clear D gene. Trimming shortened V by 3 bases and J by 1 base, and 12 bases separated the two germline ends. CDR1 SNHLY and CDR2 FYNNEI come from the germline V gene. CDR3 length: 15 amino acids. Looking up the rest from reference TRBV2 and TRBJ1-1 gives the full variable domain: EPEVTQTPSHQVTQMGQEVILRCVPISNHLYFYWYRQILGQKVEFLVSFYNNEISEKSEIFDDQFSVERPDGSNFTLKIRSTKLEDSAMYFCASSELGNQNTEAFFGQGTRLTVV.

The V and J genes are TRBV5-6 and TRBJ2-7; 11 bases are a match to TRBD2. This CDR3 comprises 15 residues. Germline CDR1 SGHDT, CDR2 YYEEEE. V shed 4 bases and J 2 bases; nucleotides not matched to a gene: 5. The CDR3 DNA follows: TGTGCCAGCAGCCTCGGACTAGCGGGTCCCTACGAGCAGTACTTC. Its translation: CASSLGLAGPYEQYF.

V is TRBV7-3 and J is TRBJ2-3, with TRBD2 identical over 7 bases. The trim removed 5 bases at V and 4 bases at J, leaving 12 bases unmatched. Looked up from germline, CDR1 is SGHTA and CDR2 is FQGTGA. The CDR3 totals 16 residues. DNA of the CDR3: TGTGCCAGCAGCCCGCTCGGGGGAGGGATAGCAGATACGCAGTATTTT. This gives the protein CASSPLGGGIADTQYF.

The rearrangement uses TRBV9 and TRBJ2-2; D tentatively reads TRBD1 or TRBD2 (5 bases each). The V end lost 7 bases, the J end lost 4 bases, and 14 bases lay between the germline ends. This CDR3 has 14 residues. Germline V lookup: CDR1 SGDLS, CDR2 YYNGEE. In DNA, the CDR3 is TGTGCCAGCGGGGGTATACGGGTCACCGGGGAGCTGTTTTTT. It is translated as CASGGIRVTGELFF.

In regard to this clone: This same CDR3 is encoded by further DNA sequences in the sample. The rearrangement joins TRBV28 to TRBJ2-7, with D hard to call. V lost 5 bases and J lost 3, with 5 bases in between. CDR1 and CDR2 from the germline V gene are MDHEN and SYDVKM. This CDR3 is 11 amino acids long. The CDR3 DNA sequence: TGTGCCAGCAGTACCAGCTACGAGCAGTACTTC. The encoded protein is CASSTSYEQYF.

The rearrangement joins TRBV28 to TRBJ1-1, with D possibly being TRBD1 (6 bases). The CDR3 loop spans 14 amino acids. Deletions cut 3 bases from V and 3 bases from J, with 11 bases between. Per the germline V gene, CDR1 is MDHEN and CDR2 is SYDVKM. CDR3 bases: TGTGCCAGCAGTTTGGGGGGCAGGGACACTGAAGCTTTCTTT. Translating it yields CASSLGGRDTEAFF.

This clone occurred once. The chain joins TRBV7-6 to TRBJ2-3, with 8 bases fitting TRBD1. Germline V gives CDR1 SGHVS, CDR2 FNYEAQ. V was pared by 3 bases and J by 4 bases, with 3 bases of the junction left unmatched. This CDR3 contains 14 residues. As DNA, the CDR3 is TGTGCCAGCAGCTTCCAGGGGGCGGCAGATACGCAGTATTTT. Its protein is CASSFQGAADTQYF. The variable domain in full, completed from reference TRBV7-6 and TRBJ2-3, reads GAGVSQSPRYKVTKRGQDVALRCDPISGHVSLYWYRQALGQGPEFLTYFNYEAQQDKSGLPNDRFSAERPEGSISTLTIQRTEQRDSAMYRCASSFQGAADTQYFGPGTRLTVL.

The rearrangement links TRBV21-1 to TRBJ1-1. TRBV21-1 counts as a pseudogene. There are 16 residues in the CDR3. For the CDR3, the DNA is TGTGCCAGAACTGTGGGGTTACAGTGGTGCGATACTGAAGCTTTCTTT. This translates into CARTVGLQWCDTEAFF.

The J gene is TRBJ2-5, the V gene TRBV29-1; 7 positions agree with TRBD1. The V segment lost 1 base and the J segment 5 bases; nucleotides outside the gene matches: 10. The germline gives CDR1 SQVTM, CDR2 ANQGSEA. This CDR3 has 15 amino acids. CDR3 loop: CSVEGGTVRLETQYF. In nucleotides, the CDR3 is TGCAGCGTTGAAGGGGGGACAGTTAGGTTGGAGACCCAGTACTTC.

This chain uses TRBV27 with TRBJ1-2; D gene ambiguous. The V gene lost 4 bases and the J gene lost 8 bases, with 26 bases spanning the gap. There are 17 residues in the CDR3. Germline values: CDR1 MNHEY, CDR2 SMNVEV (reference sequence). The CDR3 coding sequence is TGTGCCAGCAGTTCAGCATTTACCAAGCTCACCTCTATGGGCTACACCTTC. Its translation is CASSSAFTKLTSMGYTF.

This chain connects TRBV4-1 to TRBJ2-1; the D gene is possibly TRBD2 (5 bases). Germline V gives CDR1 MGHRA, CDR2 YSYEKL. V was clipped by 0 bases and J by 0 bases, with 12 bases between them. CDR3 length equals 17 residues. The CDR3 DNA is TGCGCCAGCAGCCAAGATCAGTCGGGAAGCTCCTACAATGAGCAGTTCTTC. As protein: CASSQDQSGSSYNEQFF.

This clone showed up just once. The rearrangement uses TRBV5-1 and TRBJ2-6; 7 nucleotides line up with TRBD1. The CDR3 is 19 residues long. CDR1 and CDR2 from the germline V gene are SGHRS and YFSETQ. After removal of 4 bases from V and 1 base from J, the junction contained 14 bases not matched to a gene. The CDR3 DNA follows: TGCGCCAGCAGCGTCTCCGGGACAGCCACCCTATCTGGGGCCAACGTCCTGACTTTC. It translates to CASSVSGTATLSGANVLTF.

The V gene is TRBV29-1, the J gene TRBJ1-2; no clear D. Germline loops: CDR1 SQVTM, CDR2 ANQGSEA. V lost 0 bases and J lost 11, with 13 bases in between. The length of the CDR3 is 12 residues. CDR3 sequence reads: CSVEDGVGSYTF. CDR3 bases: TGCAGCGTTGAAGATGGGGTCGGTAGTTACACCTTC.

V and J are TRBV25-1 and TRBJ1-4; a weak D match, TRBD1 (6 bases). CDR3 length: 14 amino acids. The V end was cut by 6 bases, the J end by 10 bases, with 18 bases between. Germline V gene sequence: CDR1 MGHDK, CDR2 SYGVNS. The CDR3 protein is CASRGSEGGVKLFF. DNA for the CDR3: TGTGCCAGCAGGGGTAGTGAAGGGGGAGTAAAACTGTTTTTT.

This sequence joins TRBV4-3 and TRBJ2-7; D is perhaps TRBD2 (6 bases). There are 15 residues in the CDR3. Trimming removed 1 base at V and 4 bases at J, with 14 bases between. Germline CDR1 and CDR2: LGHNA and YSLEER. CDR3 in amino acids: CASSQGLVGGYEQYF. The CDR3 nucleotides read TGCGCCAGCAGCCAAGGACTAGTGGGTGGGTACGAGCAGTACTTC.